Shown below are 6 T cell receptor beta chains from a single sample sequenced in a study of blood T cell repertoires in COVID-19. Sequencing was performed with immunoSEQ multiplex PCR; in TCRdb, only in-frame clones are kept and a portion is missing. Of around 200,000 clones listed, 83% were seen once; the top ten hold roughly 2.5%. Sequenced sample: peripheral blood. These receptors all stem from a woman aged 40 to 55 with active or convalescent COVID-19.

The genes are TRBV27 and TRBJ2-2; D perhaps matches TRBD1 (6 bases). The germline V gene has CDR1 MNHEY and CDR2 SMNVEV (reference sequence). The CDR3 has 15 residues. The ends were cut back, 1 base at V and 4 bases at J, with 10 bases in the middle. CDR3 residues: CASSLFTGRTGELFF. The DNA of the CDR3 is TGTGCCAGCAGTTTATTTACAGGGCGCACCGGGGAGCTGTTTTTT.

The rearrangement joins TRBV9 to TRBJ2-1; D possibly corresponds to TRBD1 (7 bases). The CDR3 has 13 residues. Germline V CDR1 and CDR2: SGDLS, YYNGEE. Trimming stripped 4 bases from V and 7 bases from J, with 12 bases between. CDR3 sequence reads: CASSHQGGNEQFF. The DNA of the CDR3 is TGTGCCAGCAGCCACCAGGGGGGTAATGAGCAGTTCTTC.

The chain uses TRBV24-1 and TRBJ2-3, with 8 bases that match TRBD2. V shed 6 bases and J 0 bases; nucleotides not matched to a gene: 7. The CDR3 is 16 residues long. Germline CDR1 and CDR2: KGHDR and SFDVKD. The CDR3 region is CATSPTSAKSTDTQYF. DNA of the CDR3: TGTGCCACCAGTCCGACTAGCGCCAAAAGCACAGATACGCAGTATTTT.

The rearrangement uses TRBV27 and TRBJ2-2; D is ambiguous. Per germline, CDR1 MNHEY and CDR2 SMNVEV (reference sequence). V dropped 5 bases and J dropped 5 bases, with 12 bases sitting between them. CDR3 length: 14 residues. CDR3 residues: CASSPSRSTGELFF. The CDR3, as DNA: TGTGCCAGCAGTCCCTCACGGTCGACCGGGGAGCTGTTTTTT.

The rearrangement uses TRBV5-1 and TRBJ2-5; TRBD1 agrees at 9 bases. Germline-derived CDR1 and CDR2 are SGHRS and YFSETQ. CDR3 size: 16 residues. The V and J ends lost 1 base and 4 bases, in that order; junction bases with no gene match: 8. CDR3 sequence reads: CASSLTGGTVRETQYF. The CDR3 nucleotides read TGCGCCAGCAGCTTGACAGGGGGCACAGTCCGAGAGACCCAGTACTTC.

A few counts support this clone. The gene calls are TRBV5-6 and TRBJ2-1, with 11 bases matching TRBD2. CDR3 length: 16 amino acids. The V gene's germline CDR1 is SGHDT and CDR2 YYEEEE. V lost 4 bases and J lost 2; bases outside the gene matches: 5. CDR3: CASSPDSGRAYNEQFF. CDR3 coding DNA: TGTGCCAGCAGCCCGGATAGCGGGAGGGCCTACAATGAGCAGTTCTTC.